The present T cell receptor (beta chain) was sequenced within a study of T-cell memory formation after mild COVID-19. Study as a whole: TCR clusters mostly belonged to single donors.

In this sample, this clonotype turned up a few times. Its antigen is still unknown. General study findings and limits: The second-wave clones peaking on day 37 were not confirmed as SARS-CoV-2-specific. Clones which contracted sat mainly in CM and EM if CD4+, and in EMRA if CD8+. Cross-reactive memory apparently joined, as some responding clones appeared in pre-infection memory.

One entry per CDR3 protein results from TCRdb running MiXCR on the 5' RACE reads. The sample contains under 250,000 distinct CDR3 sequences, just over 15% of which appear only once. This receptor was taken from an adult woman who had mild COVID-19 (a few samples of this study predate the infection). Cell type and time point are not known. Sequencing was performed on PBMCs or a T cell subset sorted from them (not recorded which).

CDR3 in amino acids: CASRGTGRGYQPQHF. CDR3 nucleotides: TGTGCCAGCAGAGGGACAGGGAGAGGCTATCAGCCCCAGCATTTT. The chain employs TRBV2 and TRBJ1-5; 9 bases align to TRBD1. The CDR3 has 15 amino acids. With 6 bases clipped from V and 5 bases from J, the junction kept 8 bases outside the gene matches. Germline V gene lookup returns CDR1 SNHLY and CDR2 FYNNEI.